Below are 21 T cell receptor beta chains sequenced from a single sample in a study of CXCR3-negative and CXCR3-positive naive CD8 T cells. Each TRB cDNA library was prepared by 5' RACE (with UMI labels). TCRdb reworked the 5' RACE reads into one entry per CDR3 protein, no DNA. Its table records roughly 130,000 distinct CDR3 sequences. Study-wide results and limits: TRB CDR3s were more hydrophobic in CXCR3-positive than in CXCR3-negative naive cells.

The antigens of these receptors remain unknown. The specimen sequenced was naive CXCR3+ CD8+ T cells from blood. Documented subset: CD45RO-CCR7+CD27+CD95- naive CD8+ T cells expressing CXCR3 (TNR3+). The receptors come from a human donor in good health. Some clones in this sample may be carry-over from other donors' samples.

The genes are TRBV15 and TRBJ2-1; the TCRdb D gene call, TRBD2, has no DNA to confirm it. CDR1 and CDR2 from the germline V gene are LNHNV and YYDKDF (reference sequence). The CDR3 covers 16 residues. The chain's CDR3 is CATSRDSGRLYNEQFF.

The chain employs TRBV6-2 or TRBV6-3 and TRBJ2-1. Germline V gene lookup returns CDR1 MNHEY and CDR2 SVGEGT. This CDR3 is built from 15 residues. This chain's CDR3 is CASSYRKRVENEQFF.

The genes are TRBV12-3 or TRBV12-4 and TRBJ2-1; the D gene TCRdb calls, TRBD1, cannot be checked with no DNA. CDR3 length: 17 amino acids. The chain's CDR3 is CASSPDSTNPHYNEQFF.

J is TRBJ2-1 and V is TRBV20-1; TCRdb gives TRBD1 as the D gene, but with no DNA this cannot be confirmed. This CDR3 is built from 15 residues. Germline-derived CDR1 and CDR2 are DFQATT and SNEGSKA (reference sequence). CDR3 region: CSARERVRGTNEQFF.

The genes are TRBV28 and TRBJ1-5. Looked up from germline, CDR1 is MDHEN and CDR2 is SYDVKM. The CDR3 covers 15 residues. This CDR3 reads CASILIEEGSQPQHF.

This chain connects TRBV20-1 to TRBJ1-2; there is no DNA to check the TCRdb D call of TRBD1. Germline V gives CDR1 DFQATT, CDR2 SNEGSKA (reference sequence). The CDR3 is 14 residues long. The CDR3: CSADEQGIGYVYTF.

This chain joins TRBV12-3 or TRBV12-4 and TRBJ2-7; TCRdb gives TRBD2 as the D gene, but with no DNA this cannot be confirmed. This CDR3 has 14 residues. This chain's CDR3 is CASSLGLESYEQYF.

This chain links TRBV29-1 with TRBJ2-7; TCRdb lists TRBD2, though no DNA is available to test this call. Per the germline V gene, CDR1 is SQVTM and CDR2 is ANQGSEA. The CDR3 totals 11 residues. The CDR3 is CSVGSLGEQYF.

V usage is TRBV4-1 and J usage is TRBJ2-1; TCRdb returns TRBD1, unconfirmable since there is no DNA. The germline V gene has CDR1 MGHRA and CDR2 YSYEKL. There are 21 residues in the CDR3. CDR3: CASSPLWVQHRSSWRHNEQFF.

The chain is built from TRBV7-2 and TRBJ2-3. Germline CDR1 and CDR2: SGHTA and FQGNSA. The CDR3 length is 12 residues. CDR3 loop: CASSFRLYTQYF.

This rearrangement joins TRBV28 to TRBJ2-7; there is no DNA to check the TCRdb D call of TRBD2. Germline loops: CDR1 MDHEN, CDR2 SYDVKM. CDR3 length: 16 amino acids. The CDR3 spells CASSSLLQRVTYEQYF.

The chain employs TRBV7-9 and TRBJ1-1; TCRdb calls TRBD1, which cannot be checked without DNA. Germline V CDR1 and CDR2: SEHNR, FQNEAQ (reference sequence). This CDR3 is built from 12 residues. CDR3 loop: CASTLANTEAFF.

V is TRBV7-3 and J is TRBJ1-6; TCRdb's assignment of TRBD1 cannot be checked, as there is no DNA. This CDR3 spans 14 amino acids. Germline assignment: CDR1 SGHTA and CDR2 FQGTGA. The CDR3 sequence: CASSLLDRNSPLHF.

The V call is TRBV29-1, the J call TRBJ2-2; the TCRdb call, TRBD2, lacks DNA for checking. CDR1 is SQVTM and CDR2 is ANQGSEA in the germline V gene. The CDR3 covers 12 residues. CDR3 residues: CSGRRGTGELFF.

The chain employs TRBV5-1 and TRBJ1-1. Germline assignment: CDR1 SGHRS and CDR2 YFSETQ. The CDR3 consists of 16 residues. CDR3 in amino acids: CASSWSVGGAVTEAFF.

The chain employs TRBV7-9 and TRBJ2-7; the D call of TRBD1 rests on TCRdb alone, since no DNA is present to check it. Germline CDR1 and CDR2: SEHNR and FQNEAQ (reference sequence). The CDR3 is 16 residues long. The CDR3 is CASSSGFSDRDYEQYF.

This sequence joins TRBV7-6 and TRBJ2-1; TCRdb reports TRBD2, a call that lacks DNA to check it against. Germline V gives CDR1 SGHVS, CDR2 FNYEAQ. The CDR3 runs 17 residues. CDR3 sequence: CASSSRTSGGAFNEQFF. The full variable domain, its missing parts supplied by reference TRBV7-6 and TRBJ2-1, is GAGVSQSPRYKVTKRGQDVALRCDPISGHVSLYWYRQALGQGPEFLTYFNYEAQQDKSGLPNDRFSAERPEGSISTLTIQRTEQRDSAMYRCASSSRTSGGAFNEQFFGPGTRLTVL.

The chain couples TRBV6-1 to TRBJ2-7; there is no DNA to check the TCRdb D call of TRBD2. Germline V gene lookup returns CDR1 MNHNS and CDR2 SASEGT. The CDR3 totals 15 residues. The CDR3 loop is CASSQTSGGNYEQYF.

CDR3 amino acids: CASRGENSGKGNEQFF. The chain combines TRBV13 with TRBJ2-1; TCRdb gives TRBD2 as the D gene, but with no DNA this cannot be confirmed. The germline CDR1 and CDR2 sequences are PRHDT and FYEKMQ (reference sequence). The length of the CDR3 is 16 residues.

The CDR3 loop is CASSAQPGQGYNEQFF. The gene calls are TRBV10-2 and TRBJ2-1; TCRdb names TRBD1, which stays unverified in the absence of DNA. The CDR3 is made up of 16 amino acids. The germline gives CDR1 WSHSY, CDR2 SAAADI.

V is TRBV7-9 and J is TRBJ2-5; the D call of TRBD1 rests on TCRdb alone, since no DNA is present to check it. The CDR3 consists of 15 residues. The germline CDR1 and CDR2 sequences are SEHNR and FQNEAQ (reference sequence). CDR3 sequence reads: CASSPQRGYQETQYF.